This T cell receptor (beta chain) is from a study of CD8+ T cells in alopecia areata. Reverse transcription of extracted RNA yielded cDNA, which provided the sequencing template. The repertoire was sequenced with immunoSEQ multiplex PCR; TCRdb's copy has only in-frame clones and lacks some. Of around 140,000 clones in the sample, about 87% were seen once. The sample here was CD8+ T cells sorted from blood, taken at week 0. This TCR derives from a human donor with alopecia areata.

The chain's CDR3 is CASSIVGLHYNEQFF. Here the CDR3 DNA reads TGTGCCAGTAGTATAGTTGGACTTCATTACAATGAGCAGTTCTTC. The chain carries TRBV19 and TRBJ2-1; maybe TRBD2 (5 bases). The CDR3 runs to 15 residues. The germline V and J ends were trimmed by 1 base and 4 bases, with 11 bases remaining between them. Germline V gene sequence: CDR1 LNHDA, CDR2 SQIVND (reference sequence).